A selection of T cell receptor beta chains follows, all from one sample in a study of T cells after yellow fever vaccination. Each CDR3 protein is one row after TCRdb ran MiXCR on the 5' RACE reads. The table lists 90,000 to 130,000 distinct CDR3 sequences, approximately 8.4% of them singletons. Specimen: CD8+ T cells sorted from PBMCs, collected 45 days after the yellow fever booster vaccination. The receptors here all came from a man in his thirties or forties who received the YFV17D yellow fever vaccine. Both conserved end residues are part of each CDR3. The D gene is left open where the match is weak. Rows give clone size only sometimes, using once, few, many, or a class for an expanded clone.

14	many	TRBV27	TRBD1	TRBJ2-7	CASSSWTGPYEQYF	TGTGCCAGCAGTTCCTGGACAGGGCCCTACGAGCAGTACTTC
17	-	TRBV24-1	-	TRBJ2-2	CATSDLGQGQATGELFF	TGTGCCACCAGTGATTTAGGGCAGGGTCAAGCCACCGGGGAGCTGTTTTTT
15	many	TRBV7-2	TRBD2	TRBJ2-7	CASSLGLAEPYEQYF	TGTGCCAGCAGCTTGGGACTAGCGGAACCCTACGAGCAGTACTTC
10	many	TRBV7-9	-	TRBJ2-1	CASQVDEQFF	TGTGCCAGCCAGGTGGATGAGCAGTTCTTC
15	many	TRBV2	TRBD2	TRBJ2-7	CASSLPGLVGVEQYF	TGTGCCAGCAGTCTTCCGGGACTAGTGGGGGTCGAGCAGTACTTC
14	many	TRBV12-3/TRBV12-4	TRBD2	TRBJ2-5	CASSLYSGPETQYF	TGTGCCAGCAGTTTATATAGCGGGCCAGAGACCCAGTACTTC
14	few	TRBV19	-	TRBJ1-1	CASSIYSRDTEAFF	TGTGCCAGTAGTATATACAGTCGAGACACTGAAGCTTTCTTT
15	few	TRBV28	TRBD1	TRBJ2-2	CASTRDRGGTGELFF	TGTGCCAGTACTAGGGACAGGGGAGGAACCGGGGAGCTGTTTTTT
15	-	TRBV28	TRBD2	TRBJ2-3	CASKGLAGFTDTQYF	TGTGCCAGCAAGGGACTAGCGGGGTTCACAGATACGCAGTATTTT
14	few	TRBV12-2	-	TRBJ2-5	CASRPIRMSETQYF	TGTGCAAGTCGCCCCATTAGGATGAGTGAGACCCAGTACTTC
14	many	TRBV7-3	-	TRBJ2-5	CASSLRHPRRTQYF	TGTGCCAGCAGCTTAAGACACCCTCGGCGGACCCAGTACTTC
13	many	TRBV2	-	TRBJ2-3	CASSDPPWATQYF	TGTGCCAGCAGTGACCCTCCTTGGGCTACGCAGTATTTT
17	-	TRBV4-2	-	TRBJ2-7	CASSQEISGLSSYEQYF	TGTGCCAGCAGCCAGGAAATCAGCGGTCTAAGCTCCTACGAGCAGTACTTC
13	-	TRBV27	-	TRBJ1-4	CASSSQFNEKLFF	TGTGCCAGCAGTTCACAATTCAATGAAAAACTGTTTTTT
15	few	TRBV7-2	-	TRBJ2-5	CASSLAARPAETQYF	TGTGCCAGCAGCTTAGCGGCACGGCCCGCGGAGACCCAGTACTTC
14	many	TRBV11-2	-	TRBJ2-5	CASSFLAGQETQYF	TGTGCCAGCAGCTTCTTGGCGGGCCAAGAGACCCAGTACTTC
19	-	TRBV2	TRBD2	TRBJ2-1	CASRYPGLAGVSSYNEQFF	TGTGCCAGCAGGTATCCGGGACTAGCGGGAGTAAGTTCCTACAATGAGCAGTTCTTC
13	few	TRBV29-1	-	TRBJ2-7	CSVVGRQSYEQYF	TGCAGCGTTGTGGGTCGACAGTCCTACGAGCAGTACTTC
14	-	TRBV7-9	-	TRBJ2-7	CASSYPGSTYEQYF	TGTGCCAGCAGCTACCCTGGCTCCACCTACGAGCAGTACTTC
15	many	TRBV6-1	TRBD1	TRBJ1-5	CASSQTGASNQPQHF	TGTGCCAGCAGCCAAACAGGGGCTAGCAATCAGCCCCAGCATTTT
16	-	TRBV6-5	-	TRBJ2-5	CASSYSTEDGQETQYF	TGTGCCAGCAGTTACTCGACGGAGGACGGTCAAGAGACCCAGTACTTC
14	many	TRBV20-1	TRBD1	TRBJ2-7	CSATMGQGAYEQYF	TGCAGTGCCACTATGGGACAGGGGGCGTACGAGCAGTACTTC
13	many	TRBV12-3/TRBV12-4	-	TRBJ1-5	CASSQGQFQPQHF	TGTGCCAGCAGTCAAGGGCAATTTCAGCCCCAGCATTTT
15	many	TRBV5-1	-	TRBJ1-1	CASSLVWAINTEAFF	TGCGCCAGCAGCTTAGTATGGGCTATCAACACTGAAGCTTTCTTT
12	many	TRBV20-1	-	TRBJ2-7	CSAREKGREQYF	TGCAGTGCTAGAGAAAAGGGCCGCGAGCAGTACTTC
16	-	TRBV20-1	-	TRBJ2-4	CSARDLPSGAENIQYF	TGCAGTGCTAGAGACCTACCCTCGGGAGCGGAAAACATTCAGTACTTC
16	many	TRBV6-5	-	TRBJ2-7	CASSYPRTGAIYEQYF	TGTGCCAGCAGTTACCCAAGGACGGGGGCGATATACGAGCAGTACTTC
16	-	TRBV11-2	-	TRBJ1-1	CASSPRPQGMNTEAFF	TGTGCCAGCAGCCCCCGACCACAGGGCATGAACACTGAAGCTTTCTTT
14	many	TRBV29-1	-	TRBJ2-1	CSVVGDSSYNEQFF	TGCAGCGTTGTTGGGGACTCTTCCTACAATGAGCAGTTCTTC
12	many	TRBV5-6	-	TRBJ2-1	CASSAGINEQFF	TGTGCCAGCAGCGCAGGGATCAATGAGCAGTTCTTC
15	-	TRBV7-9	-	TRBJ2-2	CASSPRGANTGELFF	TGTGCCAGCAGCCCCAGAGGGGCCAACACCGGGGAGCTGTTTTTT
17	many	TRBV6-4	-	TRBJ2-5	CASSAKPPGGHPETQYF	TGTGCCAGCAGTGCCAAGCCTCCTGGGGGGCACCCTGAGACCCAGTACTTC
15	many	TRBV9	-	TRBJ1-3	CASSVDGGTGNTIYF	TGTGCCAGCAGCGTAGATGGGGGAACTGGAAACACCATATATTTT
15	many	TRBV2	TRBD2	TRBJ2-7	CASRVAGNPSYEQYF	TGTGCCAGCAGGGTAGCGGGAAACCCCTCCTACGAGCAGTACTTC
12	many	TRBV7-8	-	TRBJ1-1	CASSFGGRGAFF	TGTGCCAGCAGCTTCGGGGGGAGAGGGGCTTTCTTT
15	few	TRBV7-9	TRBD1	TRBJ2-7	CASSFPGTGGYEQYF	TGTGCCAGCAGCTTCCCCGGGACAGGGGGCTACGAGCAGTACTTC
14	many	TRBV20-1	-	TRBJ2-1	CSASLGYFSDEQFF	TGCAGTGCTAGTCTGGGGTACTTCAGCGATGAGCAGTTCTTC
13	many	TRBV7-6	TRBD2	TRBJ2-7	CASSTSGSYEQYF	TGTGCCAGCTCCACTAGCGGGAGCTACGAGCAGTACTTC
17	many	TRBV28	TRBD1	TRBJ2-7	CASSFEVVDRAVLEQYF	TGTGCCAGCAGTTTCGAGGTGGTGGACAGGGCCGTACTCGAGCAGTACTTC